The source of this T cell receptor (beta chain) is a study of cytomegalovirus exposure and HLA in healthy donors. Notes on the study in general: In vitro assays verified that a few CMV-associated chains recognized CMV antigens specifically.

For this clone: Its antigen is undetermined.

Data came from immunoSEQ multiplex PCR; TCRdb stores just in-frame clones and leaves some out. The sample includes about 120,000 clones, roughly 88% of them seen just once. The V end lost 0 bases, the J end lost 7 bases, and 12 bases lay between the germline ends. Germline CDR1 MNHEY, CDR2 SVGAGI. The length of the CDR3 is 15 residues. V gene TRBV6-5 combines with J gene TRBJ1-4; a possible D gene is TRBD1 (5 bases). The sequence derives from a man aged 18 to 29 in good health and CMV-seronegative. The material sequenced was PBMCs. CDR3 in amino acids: CASSYSQGHGEKLFF. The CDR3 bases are TGTGCCAGCAGTTACTCTCAGGGTCACGGTGAAAAACTGTTTTTT.